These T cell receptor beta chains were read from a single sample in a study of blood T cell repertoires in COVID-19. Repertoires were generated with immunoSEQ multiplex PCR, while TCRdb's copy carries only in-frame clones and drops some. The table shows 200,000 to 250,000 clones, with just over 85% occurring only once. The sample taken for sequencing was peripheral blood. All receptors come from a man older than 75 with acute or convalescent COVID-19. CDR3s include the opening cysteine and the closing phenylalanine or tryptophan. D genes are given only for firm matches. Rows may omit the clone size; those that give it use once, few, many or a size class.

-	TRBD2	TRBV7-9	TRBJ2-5	TGTGCCAGCAGATCTAGCGGAAAAGAGACCCAGTACTTC	CASRSSGKETQYF
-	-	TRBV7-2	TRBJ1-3	TGTGCCAGCAGCGCGACAGTCTCTGGAAACACCATATATTTT	CASSATVSGNTIYF
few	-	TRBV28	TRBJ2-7	TGTGCCAGCAGTTTATCCGGTGGGCAGTACTTC	CASSLSGGQYF
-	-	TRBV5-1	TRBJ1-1	TGCGCCAGCAGCTTGGCGGGAAGCCTGAACACTGAAGCTTTCTTT	CASSLAGSLNTEAFF
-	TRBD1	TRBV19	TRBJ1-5	TGTGCCAGTCGGGTATTGGGACAGGGGTTTATCGGGAGCAATCAGCCCCAGCATTTT	CASRVLGQGFIGSNQPQHF
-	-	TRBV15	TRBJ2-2	TGTGCCAGTAAAGGGGGAAGGAACACCGGGGAGCTGTTTTTT	CASKGGRNTGELFF
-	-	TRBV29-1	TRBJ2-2	TGCAGCGTTGAACCCGGGACAAATACCGGGGAGCTGTTTTTT	CSVEPGTNTGELFF
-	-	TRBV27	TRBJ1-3	TGTGCCAGCAGCCCCAGTTGGGCGAGTGGAAACACCATATATTTT	CASSPSWASGNTIYF
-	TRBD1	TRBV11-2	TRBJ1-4	TGTGCCAGCAGCTTTCCACAGGGGGATGAAAAACTGTTTTTT	CASSFPQGDEKLFF
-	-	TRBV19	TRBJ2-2	TGTGCCAGTAGTATAATAGGGGACACCGGGGAGCTGTTTTTT	CASSIIGDTGELFF
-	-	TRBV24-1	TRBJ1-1	TGTGCCACCAGCAGGGGCGGAAACACTGAAGCTTTCTTT	CATSRGGNTEAFF
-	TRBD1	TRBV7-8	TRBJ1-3	TGTGCCAGCAGCTCGACGGACAGGGCTGGAAACACCATATATTTT	CASSSTDRAGNTIYF
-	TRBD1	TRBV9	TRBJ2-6	TGTGCCAGCAGCGCCCTACCGACAGGGGCTGGGGCCAACGTCCTGACTTTC	CASSALPTGAGANVLTF
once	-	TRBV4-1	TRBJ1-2	TGCGCCAGCAGCCAAGATTCGGCAGGGTTCGGCTATGGCTACACCTTC	CASSQDSAGFGYGYTF
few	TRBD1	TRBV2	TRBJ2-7	TGTGCCAGCGGCACGACAGGGGATCTCTACGAGCAGTACTTC	CASGTTGDLYEQYF
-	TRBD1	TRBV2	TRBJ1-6	TGTGCCAGCAGGTCAAGTTCGAGGGGGCCTAATTCACCCCTCCACTTT	CASRSSSRGPNSPLHF
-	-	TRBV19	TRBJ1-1	TGTGCCAGTAGTATTGTCGGTGAAGCTTTCTTT	CASSIVGEAFF
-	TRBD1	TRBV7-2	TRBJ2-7	TGTGCCAGCAGCTATGCCGGGACAGGAACTAGCGAGCAGTACTTC	CASSYAGTGTSEQYF
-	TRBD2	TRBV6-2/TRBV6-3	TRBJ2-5	TGTGCCAGCAGTTACCGACTAGCGGGAGGTGCGCAGACCCAGTACTTC	CASSYRLAGGAQTQYF
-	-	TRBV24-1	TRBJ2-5	TGTGCCACCAGTGAGGCTAGCGTGCGAGAGACCCAGTACTTC	CATSEASVRETQYF
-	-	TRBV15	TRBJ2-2	TGTGCCACCAGCAGAGTTCAGGGAAATATCGGGGAGCTGTTTTTT	CATSRVQGNIGELFF
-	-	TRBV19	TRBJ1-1	TGTGCCAGTAGTACCAGGGGCACTGAAGCTTTCTTT	CASSTRGTEAFF
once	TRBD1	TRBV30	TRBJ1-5	TGTGCCTGGAGTGTAAGGGGGACAGGGCGGAATCAGCCCCAGCATTTT	CAWSVRGTGRNQPQHF
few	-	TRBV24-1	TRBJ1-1	TGTGCCACCAGTGATTTAACGGAGAAAGCTTTCTTT	CATSDLTEKAFF
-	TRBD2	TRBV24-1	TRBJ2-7	TGTGCCACCAGTGATTTCGGACTAGCGGAACAGTACTTC	CATSDFGLAEQYF
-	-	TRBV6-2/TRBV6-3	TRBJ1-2	TGTGCCAGCAGTTCCCGGGGACTCGGAGGCTACACCTTC	CASSSRGLGGYTF
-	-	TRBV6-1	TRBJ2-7	TGTGCCAGCAGTGAACCCAGGGGCTACGAGCAGTACTTC	CASSEPRGYEQYF
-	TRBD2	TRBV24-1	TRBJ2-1	TGTGCCACCAGTCTAGCGGGAGGAGTTAATGAGCAGTTCTTC	CATSLAGGVNEQFF
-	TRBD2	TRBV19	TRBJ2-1	TGTGCCAGCCGAGGACTAGCCCGAAATGAGCAGTTCTTC	CASRGLARNEQFF
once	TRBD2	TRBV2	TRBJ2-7	TGTGCCAGCGTTACCCCAGCGGGAGGCAGAGGGTACGAGCAGTACTTC	CASVTPAGGRGYEQYF
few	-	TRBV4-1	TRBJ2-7	TGCGCCAGCAGCCAAGAGACCCATAGGACAGCCACCTACGAGCAGTACTTC	CASSQETHRTATYEQYF
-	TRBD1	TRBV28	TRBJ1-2	TGTGCCAGCAGTTCCGCAGGGGGCGCCTATGGCTACACCTTC	CASSSAGGAYGYTF
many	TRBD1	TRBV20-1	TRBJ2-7	TGCAGTGCTAGTGAGACAGGGCCCTACGAGCAGTACTTC	CSASETGPYEQYF
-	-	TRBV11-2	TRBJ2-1	TGTGCCGATGGGGCGGACTCCTACAATGAGCAGTTCTTC	CADGADSYNEQFF
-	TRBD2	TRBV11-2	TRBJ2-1	TGTGCCAGCAGCTCTCTAGCGGGAGGCTACAATGAGCAGTTCTTC	CASSSLAGGYNEQFF
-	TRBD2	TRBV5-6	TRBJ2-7	TGTGCCAGCTCCTCTCAGCGGGGATCCTACGAGCAGTACTTC	CASSSQRGSYEQYF